This TCR beta chain appears in the sequencing data of a study of cytomegalovirus exposure and HLA in healthy donors. The V gene lost 3 bases and the J gene lost 4 bases, with 7 bases spanning the gap. This CDR3 comprises 13 residues. The germline V gene encodes CDR1 MGHDK and CDR2 SYGVNS. A multiplex PCR was run with 60 Vbeta primers and 13 Jbeta primers. Profiled with immunoSEQ multiplex PCR; TCRdb holds only in-frame clones, not every one. The sample has around 150,000 clones, around 80% seen once. The genes are TRBV25-1 and TRBJ1-5, with D maybe TRBD1 (5 bases). Sequenced material: PBMCs. This TCR was recovered from a man in his forties or fifties in good health and CMV-seropositive. CDR3 DNA sequence: TGTGCCAGCAGTGACGGGGGAAATCAGCCCCAGCATTTT. This gives the protein CASSDGGNQPQHF.